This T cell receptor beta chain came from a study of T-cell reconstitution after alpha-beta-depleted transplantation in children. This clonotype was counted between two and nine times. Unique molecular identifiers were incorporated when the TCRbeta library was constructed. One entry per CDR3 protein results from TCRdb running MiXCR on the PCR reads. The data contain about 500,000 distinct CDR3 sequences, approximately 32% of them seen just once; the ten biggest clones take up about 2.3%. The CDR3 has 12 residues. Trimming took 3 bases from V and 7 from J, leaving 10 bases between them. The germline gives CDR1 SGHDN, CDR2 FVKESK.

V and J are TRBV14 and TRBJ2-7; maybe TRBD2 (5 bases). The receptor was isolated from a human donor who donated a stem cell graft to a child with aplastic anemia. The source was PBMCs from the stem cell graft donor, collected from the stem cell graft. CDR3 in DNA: TGTGCCAGCAGCCAGAGGAGGCGGGAGCAGTACTTC. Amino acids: CASSQRRREQYF.